This T cell receptor (beta chain) is drawn from a study of blood T cell repertoires in COVID-19. Study-wide background: Sites across the United States, Italy and Spain contributed samples from acute and convalescent COVID-19. T cells, B-cell-depleted T cells, or PBMCs provided the cDNA or gDNA that served as material.

Germline lookup yields CDR1 SNHLY and CDR2 FYNNEI. The CDR3 runs 13 residues. Unmatched junction bases numbered 3, after V lost 8 bases and J lost 4 bases. Study processing details: Using reference gene primer amplification, nucleated cell counts were estimated. Using immunoSEQ multiplex PCR, the repertoire was profiled, and TCRdb retains in-frame clones only, with some absent. From that table come the V and J calls and clone size; the DNA was used to work out D and trimming. The data show about 210,000 clones, more than 75% seen once. Followed longitudinally, the Seattle patients had been enrolled during active infection.

The gene calls are TRBV2 and TRBJ1-5; TRBD1 aligns across 9 bases. Material for sequencing was peripheral blood. The clonotype originates from a woman aged 60-70 years with COVID-19, enrolled during active disease. DNA of the CDR3: TGTGCCAGCGGGGACAGGGCAAATCAGCCCCAGCATTTT. Translated, it gives CASGDRANQPQHF.